The 18 T cell receptor beta chains in this list originate from one sample, sequenced in a study of T cell responses to AZD1222 COVID-19 vaccine. The table came from immunoSEQ multiplex PCR; TCRdb's copy has only in-frame clones and leaves some out. The table records about 150,000 clones, approximately 87% of them present only once. Sequencing used peripheral blood, obtained on day 0 of MenACWY control vaccination. The receptor source for this set is an adult in good health.

The chain couples TRBV14 to TRBJ1-1; D uncertain. The germline gives CDR1 SGHDN, CDR2 FVKESK. The CDR3 has 13 amino acids. With 5 bases removed from V and 7 bases from J, the gap between germline ends came to 14 bases. In nucleotides, the CDR3 is TGTGCCAGCAGCTCAGACATCTGGGATGAAGCTTTCTTT. Protein product: CASSSDIWDEAFF.

The count of this clone is one. J is TRBJ2-5 and V is TRBV11-3, with a tentative D call TRBD1 (5 bases). This CDR3 has 14 residues. Germline V CDR1 and CDR2: SGHNT, YENEEA. Trimming removed 3 bases at V and 5 bases at J, with 13 bases between. CDR3: CASSLAGPGETQYF. DNA of the CDR3: TGTGCCAGCAGCTTGGCAGGGCCCGGGGAGACCCAGTACTTC. The full variable domain, in which reference TRBV11-3 and TRBJ2-5 provide the parts outside the CDR3, is EAGVVQSPRYKIIEKKQPVAFWCNPISGHNTLYWYLQNLGQGPELLIRYENEEAVDDSQLPKDRFSAERLKGVDSTLKIQPAELGDSAVYLCASSLAGPGETQYFGPGTRLLVL.

The gene calls are TRBV6-1 and TRBJ1-2, with D unresolved. Germline assignment: CDR1 MNHNS and CDR2 SASEGT. Trimming took off 1 base at V and 4 bases at J, with 10 bases between the two ends. CDR3 length: 14 residues. In nucleotides, the CDR3 is TGTGCCAGCAGTGAAGTCCGGGCGTTCTATGGCTACACCTTC. Its translation is CASSEVRAFYGYTF.

The chain uses TRBV19 and TRBJ1-1, with a tentative D call TRBD1 (6 bases). With 9 bases removed from V and 5 bases from J, the gap between germline ends came to 13 bases. The CDR3 has 12 residues. Germline V gene sequence: CDR1 LNHDA, CDR2 SQIVND (reference sequence). CDR3 DNA sequence: TGTGCCAGCCGGGGGCTCGGGACTGAAGCTTTCTTT. It yields the protein CASRGLGTEAFF.

J is TRBJ1-4 and V is TRBV13; D may be TRBD1 (5 bases). The CDR3 contains 17 residues. Trimming took off 5 bases at V and 5 bases at J, with 21 bases between the two ends. Germline CDR1 PRHDT, CDR2 FYEKMQ (reference sequence). The CDR3 DNA follows: TGTGCCAGCAGCCCCTGTATTAGGCCAGGGTCAAATGAAAAACTGTTTTTT. It codes for CASSPCIRPGSNEKLFF.

V and J are TRBV19 and TRBJ1-4; tentative D call: TRBD1 (6 bases). The germline V and J ends were trimmed by 6 bases and 1 base, with 15 bases remaining between them. The CDR3 contains 16 residues. Germline V gives CDR1 LNHDA, CDR2 SQIVND (reference sequence). CDR3 residues: CASSNQGTGTNEKLFF. The CDR3 nucleotides are TGTGCCAGTAGCAACCAGGGGACGGGAACTAATGAAAAACTGTTTTTT.

The rearrangement joins TRBV18 to TRBJ1-6, with 7 bases lining up with TRBD1. The CDR3 length is 15 residues. V shed 2 bases, J shed 7 bases, and the junction held 5 bases outside the gene matches. Germline values: CDR1 KGHSH, CDR2 LQKENI. The DNA of the CDR3 is TGTGCCAGCTCACCAGGGGGACAGCGCAATTCACCCCTCCACTTT. It translates to CASSPGGQRNSPLHF.

This clone showed up just a few times. Other nucleotide sequences in the sample specify the same CDR3. The rearrangement links TRBV19 to TRBJ2-3; no clear D gene. The CDR3 loop spans 14 amino acids. CDR1 and CDR2 (germline): LNHDA, SQIVND (reference sequence). Trimming cost V 2 bases and J 4 bases, with 10 bases left between them. CDR3 protein: CASSISGGPDTQYF. Here the CDR3 DNA reads TGTGCCAGTAGTATATCAGGCGGCCCAGATACGCAGTATTTT.

This chain uses TRBV9 with TRBJ2-3; 8 bases align to TRBD2. Germline CDR1 SGDLS, CDR2 YYNGEE. The CDR3 spans 16 residues. With 0 bases clipped from V and 6 bases from J, the junction kept 9 bases outside the gene matches. CDR3 nucleotide sequence: TGTGCCAGCAGCGTAGGGAATAGCGGGGTAGGGGATACGCAGTATTTT. Encoded protein: CASSVGNSGVGDTQYF.

The chain couples TRBV24-1 to TRBJ1-3; 8 bases are shared with TRBD1. This CDR3 has 16 amino acids. V shed 2 bases and J 3 bases; nucleotides not matched to a gene: 5. Germline V lookup: CDR1 KGHDR, CDR2 SFDVKD. The CDR3 nucleotides read TGTGCCACCAGTGATTCGGACAGGGCCGGTGGAAACACCATATATTTT. This gives the protein CATSDSDRAGGNTIYF.

The V call is TRBV7-9, the J call TRBJ2-1, with 9 bases lining up with TRBD2. Germline V gene sequence: CDR1 SEHNR, CDR2 FQNEAQ (reference sequence). J gave up 2 bases and V 5 bases, and 4 bases lay outside the gene matches. The CDR3 runs 15 residues. The CDR3 spells CASSLSGGTYNEQFF. The CDR3 region has the DNA TGTGCCAGCAGCCTTAGCGGGGGAACCTACAATGAGCAGTTCTTC.

V is TRBV5-4 and J is TRBJ2-1, with D possibly matching TRBD1 (6 bases). Germline V lookup: CDR1 SGHNT, CDR2 YYREEE (reference sequence). CDR3 size: 16 residues. Trimming cost V 3 bases and J 5 bases, with 18 bases left between them. The CDR3 region is CASSYFTGSWDNEQFF. CDR3 in DNA: TGTGCCAGCAGCTACTTTACAGGGTCCTGGGACAATGAGCAGTTCTTC.

The chain combines TRBV4-2 with TRBJ1-1; TRBD1 matches at 7 bases. CDR1 and CDR2 (germline): LGHNA, YNFKEQ. V lost 2 bases to trimming and J lost 4 bases; unmatched junction nucleotides: 10. There are 16 residues in the CDR3. The CDR3 loop reads CASSQMRQGQLTEAFF. CDR3 bases: TGTGCCAGCAGCCAAATGAGACAGGGCCAACTCACTGAAGCTTTCTTT.

The chain has TRBV5-5 and TRBJ2-3; 7 nucleotides align to TRBD2. The CDR3 is 18 amino acids. In germline, CDR1 is SGHKS, CDR2 YYEKEE (reference sequence). V trimming: 1 base; J trimming: 0 bases; junction bases outside the gene matches: 11. As DNA, the CDR3 is TGTGCCAGCAGCTTGAGTCCTAGCGGATTCATTAGCACAGATACGCAGTATTTT. This translates into CASSLSPSGFISTDTQYF. Drawing the rest from reference TRBV5-5 and TRBJ2-3, the complete variable domain is DAGVTQSPTHLIKTRGQQVTLRCSPISGHKSVSWYQQVLGQGPQFIFQYYEKEERGRGNFPDRFSARQFPNYSSELNVNALLLGDSALYLCASSLSPSGFISTDTQYFGPGTRLTVL.

This chain connects TRBV27 to TRBJ1-4; tentative D call: TRBD1 (5 bases). Germline V CDR1 and CDR2: MNHEY, SMNVEV (reference sequence). The CDR3 spans 14 residues. The V gene lost 2 bases and the J gene lost 10 bases, with 14 bases spanning the gap. CDR3 nucleotides: TGTGCCAGCAGTTTAGGGCAGGGTAACGGAAAACTGTTTTTT. This codes for CASSLGQGNGKLFF.

The count of this clone is one. The DNA is left out, because the CDR3 cannot be placed on it with certainty; the CDR3 is given as TCRdb lists it. The chain employs TRBV6-2 or TRBV6-3 and TRBJ1-1. The germline V gene has CDR1 MNHEY and CDR2 SVGEGT. Inclusive of both ends, the CDR3 amounts to 14 amino acids. The chain's CDR3 is CASSSSAGLTEAFF.

This clone was found a few times. The chain links TRBV29-1 to TRBJ1-3; 7 nucleotides align to TRBD1. Germline V gives CDR1 SQVTM, CDR2 ANQGSEA. This CDR3 has 15 residues. The V segment lost 5 bases and the J segment 0 bases; nucleotides outside the gene matches: 7. The chain's CDR3 is CSVCEDRNSGNTIYF. DNA of the CDR3: TGCAGCGTTTGCGAGGACAGGAACTCTGGAAACACCATATATTTT.

The chain combines TRBV6-6 with TRBJ2-6; D may be TRBD1 or TRBD2 (6 bases each). Germline loops: CDR1 MNHNY, CDR2 SVGAGI (reference sequence). The CDR3 is 17 residues long. The V end was cut by 5 bases, the J end by 0 bases, with 14 bases between. CDR3 protein: CASSRGGLSSGANVLTF. The DNA for the CDR3 is TGTGCCAGCAGTCGAGGGGGGCTTAGCTCTGGGGCCAACGTCCTGACTTTC.